Listed below are T cell receptor beta chains from one sample, sequenced in a study of regulatory and conventional T cells in RAG deficiency. Sequencing was performed with immunoSEQ multiplex PCR; in TCRdb, only in-frame clones are kept and a portion is missing. The sample records around 20,000 clones, around 97% being singletons. The sample also formed part of further work on regulatory T cells.

The sequencing input was CD25- CD4+ T cells sorted from blood. The receptors were sampled from a human donor in good health. Both conserved end residues are part of each CDR3. The D gene is left open where the match is weak. The size entry is marked missing in some rows and otherwise reads once, few, many or a size class.

abundance	d_gene	v_gene	j_gene	CDR3nt	CDR3aa
-	TRBD1	TRBV4-2	TRBJ1-6	TGTGCCAGCAGCCCAGATGACAGGGGAAATTCACCCCTCCACTTT	CASSPDDRGNSPLHF
-	-	TRBV4-1	TRBJ2-1	TGCGCCAGCAGCCAAGATCATGGGACTTCCAATGAGCAGTTCTTC	CASSQDHGTSNEQFF
-	TRBD2	TRBV4-1	TRBJ2-5	TGCGCCAGCAGCCAAGATGGTCTAGCGGGAGAGACCCAGTACTTC	CASSQDGLAGETQYF
-	-	TRBV30	TRBJ1-2	TGTGCCTGGAGTGTTTCTCTCGGCAGGGCTGACGGCTACACCTTC	CAWSVSLGRADGYTF
-	TRBD1	TRBV7-3	TRBJ2-1	TGTGCCAGCAGCTTAGAGTCCGGGACAGCATACAATGAGCAGTTCTTC	CASSLESGTAYNEQFF
-	-	TRBV6-5	TRBJ1-1	TGTGCCAGCAGTTACTCAGGGGGAAAGTCGGAAGCTTTCTTT	CASSYSGGKSEAFF
-	-	TRBV7-9	TRBJ1-6	TGTGCCAGCAGCCTTAGCAATTCACCCCTCCACTTT	CASSLSNSPLHF
-	-	TRBV30	TRBJ1-5	TGTGCCTGGAGTGGGGGCAGCTATAATCAGCCCCAGCATTTT	CAWSGGSYNQPQHF
-	TRBD1	TRBV11-1	TRBJ2-5	TGTGCCAGCAGCCCGGGACAGGGCGTGTGGGAGACCCAGTACTTC	CASSPGQGVWETQYF
-	TRBD1	TRBV30	TRBJ2-6	TGTGCCTGGAGTGTGGACAGGGGGAACATGTACACCCTTATCTCTGGGGCCAACGTCCTGACTTTC	CAWSVDRGNMYTLISGANVLTF
-	-	TRBV18	TRBJ1-5	TGTGCCAGCTCACCAGGGGCCAAAAGCAATCAGCCCCAGCATTTT	CASSPGAKSNQPQHF
-	TRBD1	TRBV9	TRBJ2-7	TGTGCCAGCAGCGGACAGGGTCCCAGGGACGAGCAGTACTTC	CASSGQGPRDEQYF
-	-	TRBV9	TRBJ1-2	TGTGCCAGCAGCGGTTCAGGGACTTTTTCCTATGGCTACACCTTC	CASSGSGTFSYGYTF
-	TRBD1	TRBV19	TRBJ2-2	TGTGCCAGTAGTACAGGGGGGAACACCGGGGAGCTGTTTTTT	CASSTGGNTGELFF
few	-	TRBV2	TRBJ1-4	TGTGCCAGCAGTGATGTGCATAAGGCAGGAAAACTGTTTTTT	CASSDVHKAGKLFF
-	TRBD2	TRBV5-1	TRBJ2-1	TGCGCCAGCAACCTCCGACTAGCGGGGAGCAATGAGCAGTTCTTC	CASNLRLAGSNEQFF
-	TRBD1	TRBV6-1	TRBJ1-2	TGTGCCAGCCGGGAAGGGACAGGGATGGTCACGAGGGGCTACACCTTC	CASREGTGMVTRGYTF
-	-	TRBV27	TRBJ1-5	TGTGCCTGCCCAGGGGTTCAGCCCCAGCATTTT	CACPGVQPQHF
-	-	TRBV19	TRBJ1-4	TGTGCCAGTAGTCCCAGGGAGGCAGCGACTAATGAAAAACTGTTTTTT	CASSPREAATNEKLFF
-	-	TRBV5-4	TRBJ2-5	TGTGCCAGCAGCTTGGCCGCACGGGGACTCCAAGAGACCCAGTACTTC	CASSLAARGLQETQYF